This is a list of T cell receptor beta chains from one sample in a study of response to subunit inactivated influenza vaccine. Via MiXCR, TCRdb re-called the RT-PCR reads, giving one row per CDR3 protein. The sample holds around 580,000 distinct CDR3 sequences, about 15% seen once. The sample consisted of PBMCs from blood, taken approximately 13 days after vaccination. These receptors came from a man aged 45-65 years who received an inactivated influenza vaccine. CDR3s include the opening cysteine and the closing phenylalanine or tryptophan. A D gene is named only where the DNA matches it firmly. The size of a clone is reported for some rows only, either as once, few or many, or as a class for expanded clones.

d_call	v_call	j_call	clone_size	cdr3_nt	cdr3_aa
TRBD2	TRBV20-1	TRBJ2-7	NA	TGCAGTGCTAGGGGGACTAGCGGGACCGCTGCCGAGCAGTACTTC	CSARGTSGTAAEQYF
NA	TRBV27	TRBJ1-6	many	TGTGCCAGCAGTTTATCTGTCGGAATAAGCTCCTATAATTCACCCCTCCACTTT	CASSLSVGISSYNSPLHF
NA	TRBV7-2	TRBJ2-2	once	TGTGCCAGCAGCTTAGCGCTCCACCTCAACACCGGGGAGCTGTTTTTT	CASSLALHLNTGELFF
TRBD1	TRBV20-1	TRBJ2-1	few	TGCAGTGCTAGAGCCCCAAACAGGGGTCTTCTTGAGTTCTTC	CSARAPNRGLLEFF
NA	TRBV5-1	TRBJ2-3	NA	TGCGCCAGCAGCCCCCCCTCCGTGGCTAGCACAGATACGCAGTATTTT	CASSPPSVASTDTQYF
NA	TRBV6-2/TRBV6-3	TRBJ2-7	few	TGTGCCAGCAGTAACCAGGGAATCGGCTACGAGCAGTACTTC	CASSNQGIGYEQYF
NA	TRBV6-1	TRBJ2-6	NA	TGTGCCAGCAGTGAGGGAACCTCTGGGGCCAACGTCCTGACTTTC	CASSEGTSGANVLTF
NA	TRBV12-3/TRBV12-4	TRBJ1-5	NA	TGTGCCAGCAGTCACTATAGCAATCAGCCCCAGCATTTT	CASSHYSNQPQHF
TRBD2	TRBV5-1	TRBJ2-3	few	TGCGCCAGCAGCGCCTCTCCAGCGGGGAGCACAGATACGCAGTATTTT	CASSASPAGSTDTQYF
TRBD2	TRBV29-1	TRBJ2-1	NA	TGCAGCGTTGAAGAGCATCTAGCGGGCCTTTACAATGAGCAGTTCTTC	CSVEEHLAGLYNEQFF
NA	TRBV11-1	TRBJ1-1	few	TGTGCCAGCAGCTCACAAGAGTTATATGGCGCACGAATGAACACTGAAGCTTTCTTT	CASSSQELYGARMNTEAFF
NA	TRBV28	TRBJ2-3	few	TGTGCCAGCAGTTTATCCAGAGATACGCAGTATTTT	CASSLSRDTQYF
NA	TRBV5-1	TRBJ1-1	many	TGCGCCAGCAGCTACCGACCGGGCCCCGAGGCTGAAGCTTTCTTT	CASSYRPGPEAEAFF
TRBD1	TRBV4-3	TRBJ2-3	few	TGCGCCAGCAGCCAAGACGAGACAGGGGCCAATACGCAGTATTTT	CASSQDETGANTQYF
TRBD2	TRBV6-1	TRBJ2-5	few	TGTGCCAGCAGTCAGGCCAGTTTCGTGGGGGGGACGGAGACCCAGTACTTC	CASSQASFVGGTETQYF
NA	TRBV4-2	TRBJ1-3	NA	TGTGCCAGCAGCCCTCCCCGTCAGAAATTCTCTGGAAACACCATATATTTT	CASSPPRQKFSGNTIYF
TRBD2	TRBV6-1	TRBJ2-7	few	TGTGCCAGCAGTCAGCGGGAGGGCCCCTACGAGCAGTACTTC	CASSQREGPYEQYF
TRBD1	TRBV5-1	TRBJ1-2	many	TGCGCCAGCAGGGGACAGGCGAACTATGGCTACACCTTC	CASRGQANYGYTF
NA	TRBV4-2	TRBJ2-2	NA	TGTGCCAGCAGCACGACGGGAGTCGGAACCGGGGAGCTGTTTTTT	CASSTTGVGTGELFF
TRBD1	TRBV12-3/TRBV12-4	TRBJ2-1	few	TGTGCCAGCAGTACCCGACAGGGTAGGACCTACAATGAGCAGTTCTTC	CASSTRQGRTYNEQFF
NA	TRBV2	TRBJ1-6	NA	TGTGCCAGCAGTGGGGCGAGCTCCTATAATTCACCCCTCCACTTT	CASSGASSYNSPLHF
TRBD1	TRBV2	TRBJ2-7	NA	TGTGCCAGTCTAACCGGGACAGGGTACGAGCAGTACTTC	CASLTGTGYEQYF
TRBD2	TRBV15	TRBJ2-3	once	TGTGGCACCAGCATGCTTCGGGGGGGACTATCTCTCGCGCAGTATTTT	CGTSMLRGGLSLAQYF
NA	TRBV10-3	TRBJ2-3	few	TGTGCCATCAGTGAGTGGAGGGGGATAACAGATACGCAGTATTTT	CAISEWRGITDTQYF
TRBD1	TRBV27	TRBJ2-3	NA	TGTGCCAGCAGTCCCTGGGGCAGGGGGAGTCTAGCCACAGATACGCAGTATTTT	CASSPWGRGSLATDTQYF
NA	TRBV20-1	TRBJ1-5	few	TGCAGTGCCAAAAGAGGATATAGCAATCAGCCCCAGCATTTT	CSAKRGYSNQPQHF
TRBD2	TRBV6-5	TRBJ2-1	NA	TGTGCCAGCAGTTACCGTGGGGGGAGGGATGAGCAGTTCTTC	CASSYRGGRDEQFF
TRBD1	TRBV12-3/TRBV12-4	TRBJ2-7	few	TGTGCCAGCAGTTTTGACAGGGTATCCTACGAGCAGTACTTC	CASSFDRVSYEQYF
NA	TRBV24-1	TRBJ2-7	NA	TGTGCCACCAGTGACTCCCGGCGGGCTTACGAGCAGTACTTC	CATSDSRRAYEQYF
TRBD2	TRBV20-1	TRBJ2-2	few	TGCAGTGCTACCGGACTAGCGGGGGGCAATGAAAACACCGGGGAGCTGTTTTTT	CSATGLAGGNENTGELFF
NA	TRBV4-3	TRBJ2-7	few	TGCGCCAGCAGCCAAGGTTTGGATTACTGGGGATACGAGCAGTACTTC	CASSQGLDYWGYEQYF
NA	TRBV18	TRBJ2-7	few	TGTGCCAGCTCGGGGTCCGGGGACGAGCAGTACTTC	CASSGSGDEQYF
TRBD2	TRBV28	TRBJ2-7	many	TGTGCCAGCAGTTTACTAGCGGGGGAGGTTGGTCAGTACTTC	CASSLLAGEVGQYF
TRBD1	TRBV12-3/TRBV12-4	TRBJ2-7	once	TGTGCCAGCAGCCCCCGGGACAGGGCCCCCTACGAGCAGTACTTC	CASSPRDRAPYEQYF